This entry concerns a single T cell receptor beta chain. The antigen is unknown. The CDR3 spans 16 residues. CDR1 is SGDLS and CDR2 is YYNGEE in the germline V gene. The J segment lost 0 bases and the V segment lost 0 bases, leaving 5 bases of the junction unmatched. These data originate in a study of cytomegalovirus exposure and HLA in healthy donors. Overall study results and limits: CMV serostatus stood as the only immune exposure information on hand. The HLA-A and HLA-B alleles of most subjects were reportedly predicted accurately from TCR beta sequences.

Primers for the PCR totalled 60 Vbeta and 13 Jbeta. Repertoires were generated with immunoSEQ multiplex PCR, while TCRdb's copy carries only in-frame clones and drops some. The data contain 85,000 to 130,000 clones, less than 85% of them seen just once; the ten biggest clones take up 3.6%. This chain joins TRBV9 and TRBJ2-7; TRBD2 aligns across 8 bases. Input material: PBMCs. The receptor was isolated from a man in his sixties in good health and CMV-seronegative. The CDR3 sequence: CASSVAVGGASYEQYV. The CDR3, as DNA: TGTGCCAGCAGCGTAGCAGTCGGGGGGGCCTCCTACGAGCAGTACGTC.